This T cell receptor (beta chain) is drawn from a study of shared clonotypes between healthy human individuals. Remarks on this clone: No antigen is known for it.

The CDR3 has 14 amino acids. CDR1 and CDR2 (germline): SGHTA, FQGNSA. V was clipped by 3 bases and J by 8 bases; unmatched bases: 7. Whole-study results and caveats: Among donors, sharing of clonotypes was expected to be affected by sequencing depth.

TCRdb's table, derived via immunoSEQ multiplex PCR, lists solely in-frame clones and lacks some. In the table there are some 1,100,000 clones, 75% to 80% of which are singletons. The sequencing input was memory CD4+ T cells from PBMCs. Subset here: CD45RA-negative fraction. This chain links TRBV7-2 with TRBJ1-2; 9 positions match TRBD1. The source is a young man in good health. Some clones in this sample may be carry-over from other donors' samples. In DNA, the CDR3 is TGTGCCAGCAGCTTCCAGACAGGGGGTGGCGGCTACACCTTC. Translated, it gives CASSFQTGGGGYTF.